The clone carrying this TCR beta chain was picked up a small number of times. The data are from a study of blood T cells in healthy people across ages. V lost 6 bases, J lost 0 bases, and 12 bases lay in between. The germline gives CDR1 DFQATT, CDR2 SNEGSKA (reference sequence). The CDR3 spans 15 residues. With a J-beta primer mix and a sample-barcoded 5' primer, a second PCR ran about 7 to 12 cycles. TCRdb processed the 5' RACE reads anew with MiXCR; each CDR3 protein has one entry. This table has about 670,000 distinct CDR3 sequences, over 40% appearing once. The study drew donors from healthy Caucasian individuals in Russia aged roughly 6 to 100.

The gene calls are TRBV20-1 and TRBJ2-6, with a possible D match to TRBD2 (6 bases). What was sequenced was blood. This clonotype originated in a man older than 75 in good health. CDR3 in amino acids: CSARDSSSGANVLTF. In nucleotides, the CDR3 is TGCAGTGCGAGGGACTCGAGCTCTGGGGCCAACGTCCTGACTTTC.